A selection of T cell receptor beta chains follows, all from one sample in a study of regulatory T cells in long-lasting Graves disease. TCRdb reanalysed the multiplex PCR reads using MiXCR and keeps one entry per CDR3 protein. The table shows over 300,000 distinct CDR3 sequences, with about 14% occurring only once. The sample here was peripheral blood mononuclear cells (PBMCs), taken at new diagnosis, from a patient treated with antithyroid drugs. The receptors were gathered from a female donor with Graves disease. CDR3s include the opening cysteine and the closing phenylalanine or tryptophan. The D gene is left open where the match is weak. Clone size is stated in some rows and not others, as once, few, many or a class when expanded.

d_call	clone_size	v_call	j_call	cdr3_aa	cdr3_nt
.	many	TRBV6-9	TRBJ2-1	CASSSLGGQGISSTYNEQFF	TGTGCCAGCAGTTCCTTGGGCGGTCAGGGGATCTCGAGCACCTACAATGAGCAGTTCTTC
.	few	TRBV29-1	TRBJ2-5	CSVGGNRALGQETQYF	TGCAGCGTTGGAGGGAACAGGGCCTTGGGGCAAGAGACCCAGTACTTC
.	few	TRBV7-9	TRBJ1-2	CASSLVGTSYGYTF	TGTGCCAGCAGCTTAGTCGGCACCTCCTATGGCTACACCTTC
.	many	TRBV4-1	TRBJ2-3	CASSQDPSVNADTQYF	TGCGCCAGCAGCCAAGATCCCAGCGTCAATGCAGATACGCAGTATTTT
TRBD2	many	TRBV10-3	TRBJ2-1	CAISESGTSGRKRLSTNEQFF	TGTGCCATCAGTGAGTCGGGGACTAGCGGGAGAAAGAGGTTGTCTACCAATGAGCAGTTCTTC
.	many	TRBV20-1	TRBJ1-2	CSARDVRGTLDYGYTF	TGCAGTGCTAGAGATGTCCGAGGGACACTGGATTATGGCTACACCTTC
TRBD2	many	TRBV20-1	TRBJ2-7	CSARDTSGRRGGYEQYF	TGCAGTGCTAGAGATACTAGCGGGAGGAGGGGAGGATACGAGCAGTACTTC
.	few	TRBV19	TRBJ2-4	CASSIDVQGSNLAKNIQYF	TGTGCCAGTAGTATAGATGTGCAGGGATCGAACCTAGCCAAAAACATTCAGTACTTC
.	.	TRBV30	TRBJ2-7	CAWQNSGTYEQYF	TGTGCCTGGCAAAATAGCGGAACCTACGAGCAGTACTTC
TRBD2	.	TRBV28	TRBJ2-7	CASTLGRVGERYF	TGTGCCAGCACCCTGGGGAGGGTGGGTGAGCGGTACTTC
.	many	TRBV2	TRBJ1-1	CASSEGRGTEAFF	TGTGCCAGCAGTGAAGGCAGGGGCACTGAAGCTTTCTTT
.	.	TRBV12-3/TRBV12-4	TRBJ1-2	CASTNLGGGYGYTF	TGTGCCAGCACCAACCTTGGGGGCGGCTATGGCTACACCTTC
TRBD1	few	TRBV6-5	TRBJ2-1	CASSSGYGAGTVGNNEQFF	TGTGCCAGCAGTTCGGGCTACGGTGCCGGGACAGTCGGTAACAATGAGCAGTTCTTC
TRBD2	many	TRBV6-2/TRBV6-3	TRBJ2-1	CASSYTIPAGGLGRGEQFF	TGTGCCAGCAGTTACACTATCCCAGCGGGGGGCCTGGGACGAGGTGAGCAGTTCTTC
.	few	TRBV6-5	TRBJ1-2	CASSYPGLVYGYTF	TGTGCCAGCAGTTACCCAGGGCTTGTCTATGGCTACACCTTC
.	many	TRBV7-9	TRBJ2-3	CASSPEAGQTDTQYF	TGTGCCAGCAGCCCGGAGGCGGGGCAAACAGATACGCAGTATTTT
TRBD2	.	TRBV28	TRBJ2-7	CASSSGSGDEQYF	TGTGCCAGCAGTAGCGGGAGCGGGGACGAGCAGTACTTC
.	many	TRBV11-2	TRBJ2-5	CASSLSGGTAGDQYF	TGTGCCAGCAGCTTATCAGGAGGGACAGCTGGAGACCAGTACTTC
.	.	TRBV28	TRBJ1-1	CASRAPGGSAFF	TGTGCCAGCAGAGCGCCGGGGGGCTCAGCTTTCTTT
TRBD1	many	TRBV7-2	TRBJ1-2	CASSLVPLGQGPNGYTF	TGTGCCAGCAGCTTAGTACCCCTCGGACAGGGGCCCAATGGCTACACCTTC
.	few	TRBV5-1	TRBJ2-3	CASSLVDGSTDTQYF	TGCGCCAGCAGCTTGGTAGATGGAAGCACAGATACGCAGTATTTT
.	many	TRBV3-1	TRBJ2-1	CASSQVGSLSSEQFF	TGTGCCAGCAGCCAAGTGGGATCCCTTTCATCTGAGCAGTTCTTC
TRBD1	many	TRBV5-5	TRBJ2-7	CASSRGKGAAYEQYF	TGTGCCAGCAGCCGGGGTAAGGGGGCCGCCTACGAGCAGTACTTC
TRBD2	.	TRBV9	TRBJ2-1	CASSLVLAGGSREQFF	TGTGCCAGCAGCCTCGTCCTAGCGGGAGGAAGCCGTGAGCAGTTCTTC
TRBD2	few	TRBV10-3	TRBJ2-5	CAISGTSGQETQYF	TGTGCCATCAGTGGGACTAGCGGCCAAGAGACCCAGTACTTC
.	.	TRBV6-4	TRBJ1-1	CASRRGGMNTEAFF	TGTGCCAGCAGGCGGGGGGGGATGAACACTGAAGCTTTCTTT